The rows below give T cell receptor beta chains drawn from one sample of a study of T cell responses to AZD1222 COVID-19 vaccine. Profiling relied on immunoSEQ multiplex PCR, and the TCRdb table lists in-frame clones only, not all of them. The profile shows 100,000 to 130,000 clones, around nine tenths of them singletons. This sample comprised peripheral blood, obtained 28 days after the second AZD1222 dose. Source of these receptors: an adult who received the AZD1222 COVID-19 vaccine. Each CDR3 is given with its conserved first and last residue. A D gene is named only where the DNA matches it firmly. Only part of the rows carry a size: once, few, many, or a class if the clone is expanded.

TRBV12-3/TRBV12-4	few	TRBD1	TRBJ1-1	CASSSDRVTEAFF	TGTGCCAGCAGCTCCGACAGGGTAACTGAAGCTTTCTTT
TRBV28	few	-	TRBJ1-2	CASSDQETPIRGYTF	TGTGCCAGCAGCGATCAGGAGACCCCGATCCGTGGCTACACCTTC
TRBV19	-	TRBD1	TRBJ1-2	CASSMGQGARQGYGYTF	TGTGCCAGTAGTATGGGACAGGGGGCCCGCCAGGGGTATGGCTACACCTTC
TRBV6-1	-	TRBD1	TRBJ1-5	CASSEESGGPQPQHF	TGTGCCAGCAGTGAAGAGTCAGGGGGCCCTCAGCCCCAGCATTTT
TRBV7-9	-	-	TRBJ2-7	CASRDVSGSLYEQYF	TGTGCCAGCAGGGATGTTAGCGGCTCCCTCTACGAGCAGTACTTC
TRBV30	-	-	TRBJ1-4	CAWSYFGRMSEKLFF	TGTGCCTGGAGTTATTTTGGACGGATGAGTGAAAAACTGTTTTTT
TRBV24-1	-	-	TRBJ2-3	CASSNSGGADTQYF	TGTGCCTCGTCAAATTCGGGGGGCGCAGATACGCAGTATTTT
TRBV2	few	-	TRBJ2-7	CASSVFVEGEQYF	TGTGCCAGCAGTGTGTTCGTAGAGGGCGAGCAGTACTTC
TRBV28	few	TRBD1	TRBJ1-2	CASNTGGRARF	TGTGCCAGCAACACAGGGGGCAGAGCCCGCTTC
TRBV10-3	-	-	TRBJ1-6	CAISESNPGPDSPLHF	TGTGCCATCAGTGAGTCGAATCCGGGCCCGGACTCACCCCTCCACTTT
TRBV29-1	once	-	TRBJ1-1	CSVSGTSNTEAFF	TGCAGCGTGAGCGGGACATCGAACACTGAAGCTTTCTTT
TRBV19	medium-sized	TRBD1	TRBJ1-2	CASRQGQGGTYGYTF	TGTGCCAGTCGTCAAGGACAGGGAGGAACCTATGGCTACACCTTC
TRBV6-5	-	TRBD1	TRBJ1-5	CATLDRGINQPQHF	TGTGCCACCTTGGACAGGGGGATCAATCAGCCCCAGCATTTT
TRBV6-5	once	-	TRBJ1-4	CASRVKTGNEKLFF	TGTGCCAGCCGAGTAAAGACCGGGAATGAAAAACTGTTTTTT
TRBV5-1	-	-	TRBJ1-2	CASSPWGTNGYTF	TGCGCCAGCAGCCCCTGGGGGACGAATGGCTACACCTTC
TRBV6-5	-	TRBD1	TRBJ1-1	CASSYVGRGQNTEAFF	TGTGCCAGCAGTTACGTCGGCAGGGGGCAGAACACTGAAGCTTTCTTT
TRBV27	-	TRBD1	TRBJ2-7	CASSPSSPQGANYYEQYF	TGTGCCAGCAGTCCATCCTCGCCGCAGGGGGCCAATTACTACGAGCAGTACTTC
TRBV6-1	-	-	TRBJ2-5	CASSEVRRETQYF	TGTGCCAGCAGTGAAGTACGGAGGGAGACCCAGTACTTC
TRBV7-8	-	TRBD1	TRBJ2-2	CASSQTGGVTGELFF	TGTGCCAGCAGCCAGACAGGGGGTGTCACCGGGGAGCTGTTTTTT
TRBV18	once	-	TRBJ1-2	CASSPSGISNYGYTF	TGTGCCAGCTCACCCAGCGGCATATCTAACTATGGCTACACCTTC
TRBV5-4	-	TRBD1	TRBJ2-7	CASSPGQGATEQYF	TGTGCCAGCAGCCCGGGACAGGGGGCCACCGAGCAGTACTTC
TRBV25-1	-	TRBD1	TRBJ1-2	CASSETGVGNYGYTF	TGTGCCAGCAGTGAAACAGGGGTTGGGAACTATGGCTACACCTTC
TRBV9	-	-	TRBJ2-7	CASSAGSVYEQYF	TGTGCCAGCAGCGCCGGCTCAGTGTACGAGCAGTACTTC
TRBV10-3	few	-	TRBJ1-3	CAISAVTKSSGNTIYF	TGTGCCATCAGCGCTGTGACCAAAAGCTCTGGAAACACCATATATTTT
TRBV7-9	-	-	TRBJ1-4	CASSPGSEKLFF	TGTGCCAGCAGCCCGGGATCTGAAAAACTGTTTTTT
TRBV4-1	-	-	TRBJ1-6	CASSLRDMDSGNSPLHF	TGCGCCAGCAGCCTCCGGGACATGGACTCTGGGAATTCACCCCTCCACTTT
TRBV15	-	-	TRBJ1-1	CATSREQVGAEAFF	TGTGCCACCAGCAGAGAACAAGTAGGGGCAGAAGCTTTCTTT
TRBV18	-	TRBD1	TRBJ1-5	CASSSRDRGNQPQHF	TGTGCCAGCTCATCCCGGGACAGGGGCAATCAGCCCCAGCATTTT
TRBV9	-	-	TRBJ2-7	CASSVGVGSSYEQYF	TGTGCCAGCAGCGTAGGAGTAGGGAGCTCCTACGAGCAGTACTTC
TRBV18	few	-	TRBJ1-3	CASSSGSVRSGNTIYF	TGTGCCAGCTCATCGGGCAGTGTACGCTCTGGAAACACCATATATTTT
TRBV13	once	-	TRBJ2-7	CASGMGILREQYF	TGTGCCAGCGGGATGGGAATTCTTCGCGAGCAGTACTTC
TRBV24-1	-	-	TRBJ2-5	CATSDGRGFQETQYF	TGTGCCACCAGTGATGGGAGAGGATTCCAAGAGACCCAGTACTTC
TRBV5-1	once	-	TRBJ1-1	CASSLPDRTNTEAFF	TGCGCCAGCAGCCTCCCCGACAGAACTAACACTGAAGCTTTCTTT
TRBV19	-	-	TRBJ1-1	CASSNGEMNTEAFF	TGTGCCAGTAGTAACGGGGAGATGAACACTGAAGCTTTCTTT
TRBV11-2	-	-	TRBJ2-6	CASSLDANSGANVLTF	TGTGCCAGCAGCTTGGACGCGAACTCTGGGGCCAACGTCCTGACTTTC